This record covers a single T cell receptor beta chain. This sample is part of a study of blood T cell repertoires in COVID-19. In the study overall: Sites in the United States, Italy and Spain provided acute and convalescent COVID-19 samples. The analysed material was cDNA or gDNA that came from T cells, B-cell-depleted T cells, or PBMCs.

In the original processing: For nucleated cells, counts were estimated from reference gene primer amplification. The method was immunoSEQ multiplex PCR; TCRdb's version includes in-frame clones alone and lacks a portion of them. V, J and clone size are taken as reported in that table, and D and trimming were inferred from the DNA itself. The sample has just over 90,000 clones; 85% to 90% are singletons. V lost 4 bases and J 4 bases, leaving 13 bases between the germline ends. Germline V CDR1 and CDR2: MNHNY, SVGAGI (reference sequence). This CDR3 has 14 amino acids. The chain carries TRBV6-6 and TRBJ1-1; possibly TRBD1 for D (5 bases). The source material was peripheral blood. The source is a human donor with active COVID-19. The donor label of this sample is uncertain. CDR3 sequence reads: CASSFPQGTTEAFF. The CDR3 DNA reads TGTGCCAGCAGTTTCCCCCAGGGTACCACTGAAGCTTTCTTT.